Below are 25 T cell receptor beta chains sequenced from a single sample in a study of beta chain features in type 1 diabetes. TCRB transcripts that were expressed got sequenced, as all of the isolated RNA had been reverse transcribed. Clones were read by immunoSEQ multiplex PCR, and TCRdb kept only the in-frame ones, dropping some. The sample carries approximately 380,000 clones, roughly 15% recorded once. Sequenced input: naive CD4+ T cells from blood. These receptors were taken from a woman between 18 and 29 years old in good health.

This clone has a handful of counts. V and J are TRBV7-9 and TRBJ1-5; 7 nucleotides line up with TRBD1. This CDR3 region has 15 residues. The germline V gene has CDR1 SEHNR and CDR2 FQNEAQ (reference sequence). Trimming removed 6 bases from V and 4 bases from J; junction bases left unmatched: 9. CDR3 loop: CASSSHGTANQPQHF. The CDR3 coding sequence is TGTGCCAGCAGTTCCCACGGGACAGCAAATCAGCCCCAGCATTTT.

This clone turned up a few times. The chain joins TRBV7-8 to TRBJ2-7, with 8 nucleotides matching TRBD1. Unmatched junction bases numbered 5, after V lost 1 base and J lost 6 bases. This CDR3 has 14 amino acids. Germline V gene lookup returns CDR1 SGHVS and CDR2 FQNEAQ. In DNA form, the CDR3 reads TGTGCCAGCAGCTTAGGCAGACAGGGGTTCGAGCAGTACTTC. Translated, it gives CASSLGRQGFEQYF.

The CDR3 sequence is CASSWVGNEQFF. In DNA, the CDR3 is TGTGCCAGCAGCTGGGTCGGGAATGAGCAGTTCTTC. This chain connects TRBV7-2 to TRBJ2-1; no reliable D call. CDR1 and CDR2 from the germline V gene are SGHTA and FQGNSA. There are 12 residues in the CDR3. V was cut by 4 bases and J by 7 bases, with 8 bases left in between.

This clone was counted a few times. The chain links TRBV2 to TRBJ2-1; weak D call: TRBD1 (5 bases). With 6 bases removed from V and 5 bases from J, the gap between germline ends came to 14 bases. The V gene's germline CDR1 is SNHLY and CDR2 FYNNEI. This CDR3 has 14 residues. Written as DNA, the CDR3 is TGTGCCAGCAGCTTTGACAGAGCCAACAATGAGCAGTTCTTC. It specifies CASSFDRANNEQFF.

As for this clone: This sample also contains other DNA sequences that code for the same CDR3. The chain recombines TRBV14 with TRBJ1-1, with TRBD1 as a possible D gene (5 bases). The CDR3 is 13 residues long. CDR1 is SGHDN and CDR2 is FVKESK in the germline V gene. V lost 2 bases, J lost 2 bases, and 6 bases lay in between. DNA of the CDR3: TGTGCCAGCAGCCAACAGGGAAACACTGAAGCTTTCTTT. It yields the protein CASSQQGNTEAFF.

The DNA for the CDR3 is TGTGCCAGCAGCCAAGCTGACGAGCAGTACTTC. Encoded protein: CASSQADEQYF. The V call is TRBV4-2, the J call TRBJ2-7; D unresolved. The CDR3 length is 11 residues. The germline V and J ends were trimmed by 1 base and 5 bases, with 3 bases remaining between them. Germline V CDR1 and CDR2: LGHNA, YNFKEQ.

The rearrangement joins TRBV25-1 to TRBJ2-7; the match to TRBD1 covers 9 bases. Looked up from germline, CDR1 is MGHDK and CDR2 is SYGVNS. The CDR3 is made up of 15 amino acids. Trimming at V came to 2 bases and at J to 4 bases, leaving 6 bases not matched to a gene. CDR3 DNA: TGTGCCAGCAGTGAACCCGGGACAGGGCAATACGAGCAGTACTTC. This encodes CASSEPGTGQYEQYF.

This clone was picked up a small number of times. V and J are TRBV6-1 and TRBJ2-3, with TRBD1 identical over 8 bases. This CDR3 is 14 amino acids long. Germline V gene data show CDR1 as MNHNS and CDR2 as SASEGT. With V trimmed by 10 bases and J by 4 bases, 10 bases remained unmatched. CDR3: CAISRTGSPDTQYF. CDR3 bases: TGTGCCATCAGCAGGACAGGGTCCCCAGATACGCAGTATTTT.

This clone came up a few times. The rearrangement links TRBV29-1 to TRBJ1-5, with D perhaps matching TRBD1 (5 bases). This CDR3 region has 12 residues. The germline V gene encodes CDR1 SQVTM and CDR2 ANQGSEA. V was pared by 6 bases and J by 7 bases, with 13 bases between. The CDR3, as DNA: TGCAGCGTGGGGGAGGGTAAACAGCCCCAGCATTTT. Protein product: CSVGEGKQPQHF.

This clone was counted only a few times. V and J are TRBV5-1 and TRBJ1-2, with a weak D call TRBD1 (6 bases). Trimming pared 4 bases from V and 4 bases from J, leaving 23 bases between. The CDR3 has 17 residues. Per germline, CDR1 SGHRS and CDR2 YFSETQ. The CDR3 sequence: CASSTGDRHTHVYGYTF. For the CDR3, the DNA is TGCGCCAGCAGCACGGGCGACAGGCACACTCATGTCTATGGCTACACCTTC.

This clone was seen a few times. The chain uses TRBV25-1 and TRBJ2-7; 8 nucleotides match TRBD2. Germline-derived CDR1 and CDR2 are MGHDK and SYGVNS. V shed 3 bases and J 5 bases; nucleotides not matched to a gene: 6. There are 14 residues in the CDR3. The CDR3 is CASSDPGGPNEQYF. The CDR3 DNA is TGTGCCAGCAGTGATCCGGGAGGGCCGAACGAGCAGTACTTC.

This clone occurred a few times. The chain couples TRBV29-1 to TRBJ1-5, with D uncertain. The V gene lost 6 bases and the J gene lost 0 bases, with 9 bases spanning the gap. Germline-derived CDR1 and CDR2 are SQVTM and ANQGSEA. The CDR3 length is 13 residues. CDR3 sequence reads: CSVRTSSNQPQHF. In DNA, the CDR3 is TGCAGCGTACGAACGAGTAGCAATCAGCCCCAGCATTTT.

V is TRBV18 and J is TRBJ2-7, with 10 bases lining up with TRBD1. This CDR3 is built from 16 residues. The junction had 9 bases not matched to a gene; V was cut back by 0 bases and J by 7 bases. The germline V gene encodes CDR1 KGHSH and CDR2 LQKENI. CDR3 in amino acids: CASSPPIGTGAGEQYF. The CDR3, as DNA: TGTGCCAGCTCACCACCGATCGGGACAGGGGCAGGGGAGCAGTACTTC.

The V gene is TRBV15, the J gene TRBJ2-7; D may be TRBD2 (5 bases). This CDR3 region has 15 residues. The V and J ends lost 2 bases and 0 bases respectively, with 11 bases between them. The V gene's germline CDR1 is LNHNV and CDR2 YYDKDF (reference sequence). The CDR3 loop reads CATSRPPGSSYEQYF. CDR3 DNA: TGTGCCACCAGCAGACCCCCGGGGAGCTCCTACGAGCAGTACTTC.

This clone was seen a single time. The chain uses TRBV11-2 and TRBJ2-5; D possibly corresponds to TRBD2 (6 bases). From germline, CDR1 is SGHAT and CDR2 FQNNGV. The germline V and J ends were trimmed by 5 bases and 3 bases, with 19 bases remaining between them. The CDR3 is 16 amino acids. The CDR3 sequence: CASSTTGTLPKETQYF. The CDR3 nucleotides read TGTGCCAGCAGCACCACCGGGACTTTACCAAAAGAGACCCAGTACTTC.

Only a few counts were recorded for this clone. The V call is TRBV28, the J call TRBJ1-1, with D possibly matching TRBD1 (5 bases). V gave up 5 bases and J gave up 7 bases, with 14 bases separating them. Germline V gene sequence: CDR1 MDHEN, CDR2 SYDVKM. This CDR3 comprises 13 residues. The CDR3 DNA sequence: TGTGCCAGCAGTCGGACATCTTTTTATGAAGCTTTCTTT. This gives the protein CASSRTSFYEAFF.

As regards this clone: Other DNA sequences from this sample encode an identical CDR3 as well. The chain carries TRBV5-4 and TRBJ2-1, with TRBD2 matching 11 bases. The CDR3 is 15 residues long. With 4 bases clipped from V and 6 bases from J, the junction kept 6 bases outside the gene matches. CDR1 and CDR2 (germline): SGHNT, YYREEE (reference sequence). The DNA for the CDR3 is TGTGCCAGCAGCCTGGGAGGGACTAGCGGCAATGAGCAGTTCTTC. Protein product: CASSLGGTSGNEQFF. Complete variable domain (other parts from reference TRBV5-4 and TRBJ2-1): ETGVTQSPTHLIKTRGQQVTLRCSSQSGHNTVSWYQQALGQGPQFIFQYYREEENGRGNFPPRFSGLQFPNYSSELNVNALELDDSALYLCASSLGGTSGNEQFFGPGTRLTVL.

In this sample, this clone turned up a few times. The V gene is TRBV10-3, the J gene TRBJ2-1; the D gene is possibly TRBD2 (5 bases). Germline CDR1 reads ENHRY; CDR2 reads SYGVKD. Deletions cut 11 bases from V and 3 bases from J, with 8 bases between. The CDR3 length is 11 residues. The CDR3 nucleotides are TGTGCCTCCGGACTCTACAATGAGCAGTTCTTC. Protein: CASGLYNEQFF.

This clone was observed a handful of times. This rearrangement joins TRBV29-1 to TRBJ1-2, with 7 bases lining up with TRBD1. J was trimmed by 5 bases and V by 4 bases; bases with no gene match: 7. The CDR3 contains 13 residues. The germline V gene encodes CDR1 SQVTM and CDR2 ANQGSEA. Here the CDR3 DNA reads TGCAGCGTTGTTGCCGGGACAGCGTATGGCTACACCTTC. It yields the protein CSVVAGTAYGYTF.

This clone was counted a few times. The CDR3 DNA reads as TGCAGCGTTGGGGGACAGGGGGCGAACACCGGGGAGCTGTTTTTT. Translated, it gives CSVGGQGANTGELFF. The V and J genes are TRBV29-1 and TRBJ2-2, with 11 bases that match TRBD1. Germline V CDR1 and CDR2: SQVTM, ANQGSEA. The V gene end was trimmed by 4 bases and the J gene end by 0 bases; junction bases not matched to a gene: 1. This CDR3 region has 15 residues.

This chain connects TRBV4-2 to TRBJ2-3; 9 nucleotides agree with TRBD2. V gave up 0 bases and J gave up 4 bases; unmatched junction bases: 11. Germline V CDR1 and CDR2: LGHNA, YNFKEQ. CDR3 length equals 18 residues. The CDR3 reads CASSQDGREGRYADTQYF. The CDR3 DNA follows: TGTGCCAGCAGCCAAGATGGGCGGGAGGGCCGTTACGCAGATACGCAGTATTTT.

J is TRBJ2-1 and V is TRBV2, with TRBD2 identical over 8 bases. V dropped 6 bases and J dropped 8; count of bases not matched to a gene: 3. Germline V gene data show CDR1 as SNHLY and CDR2 as FYNNEI. The CDR3 is 12 residues long. The CDR3 DNA sequence: TGTGCCAGCAGGAGCGGGGGCGATGAGCAGTTCTTC. It yields the protein CASRSGGDEQFF.

The chain uses TRBV30 and TRBJ1-5; TRBD1 matches 10 bases. The V gene end was trimmed by 3 bases and the J gene end by 2 bases; junction bases not matched to a gene: 10. This CDR3 is built from 17 residues. Germline CDR1 is GTSNPN and CDR2 is SVGIG (reference sequence). The chain's CDR3 is CAWRGTGATGGNQPQHF. In nucleotides, the CDR3 is TGTGCCTGGAGGGGGACAGGGGCCACGGGCGGCAATCAGCCCCAGCATTTT. Together with reference TRBV30 and TRBJ1-5, the CDR3 gives the full variable domain: SQTIHQWPATLVQPVGSPLSLECTVEGTSNPNLYWYRQAAGRGLQLLFYSVGIGQISSEVPQNLSASRPQDRQFILSSKKLLLSDSGFYLCAWRGTGATGGNQPQHFGDGTRLSIL.

The chain employs TRBV19 and TRBJ2-1, with 8 positions matching TRBD2. Germline CDR1 LNHDA, CDR2 SQIVND (reference sequence). CDR3 length equals 15 residues. After removal of 7 bases from V and 11 bases from J, the junction contained 16 bases not matched to a gene. The CDR3 sequence is CASTPGVAGLNQQFF. Written as DNA, the CDR3 is TGTGCCAGTACCCCTGGGGTAGCGGGACTTAATCAGCAGTTCTTC.

The chain is built from TRBV4-2 and TRBJ2-2, with 8 bases identical to TRBD2. This CDR3 contains 17 residues. Trimming at V came to 0 bases and at J to 3 bases, leaving 6 bases not matched to a gene. The germline V gene has CDR1 LGHNA and CDR2 YNFKEQ. CDR3 loop: CASSQDPGRADTGELFF. DNA for the CDR3: TGTGCCAGCAGCCAAGATCCCGGGAGGGCCGACACCGGGGAGCTGTTTTTT.